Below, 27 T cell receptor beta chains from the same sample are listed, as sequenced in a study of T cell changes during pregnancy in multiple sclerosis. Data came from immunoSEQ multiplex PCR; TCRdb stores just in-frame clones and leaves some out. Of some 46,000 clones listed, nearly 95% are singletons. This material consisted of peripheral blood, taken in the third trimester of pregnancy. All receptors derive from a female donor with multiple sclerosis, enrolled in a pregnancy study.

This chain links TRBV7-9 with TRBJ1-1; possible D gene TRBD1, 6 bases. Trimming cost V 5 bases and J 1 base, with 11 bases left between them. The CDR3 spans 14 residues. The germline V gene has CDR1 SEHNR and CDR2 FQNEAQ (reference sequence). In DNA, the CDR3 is TGTGCCAGCAGCCCCCCACAGGGGAACACTGAAGCTTTCTTT. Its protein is CASSPPQGNTEAFF.

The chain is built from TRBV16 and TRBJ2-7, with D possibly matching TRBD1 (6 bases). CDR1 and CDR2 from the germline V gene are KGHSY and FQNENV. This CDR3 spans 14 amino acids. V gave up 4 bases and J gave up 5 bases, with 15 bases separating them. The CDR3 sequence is CASSPLAAGDEQYF. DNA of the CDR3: TGTGCCAGCAGCCCTCTGGCAGCAGGGGACGAGCAGTACTTC.

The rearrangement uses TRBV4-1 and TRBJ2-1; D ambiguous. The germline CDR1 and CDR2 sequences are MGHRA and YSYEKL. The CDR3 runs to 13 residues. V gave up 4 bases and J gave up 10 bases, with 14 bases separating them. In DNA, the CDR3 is TGCGCCAGCAGCCTCTCGCCCCCGAGCGAGCAGTTCTTC. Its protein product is CASSLSPPSEQFF.

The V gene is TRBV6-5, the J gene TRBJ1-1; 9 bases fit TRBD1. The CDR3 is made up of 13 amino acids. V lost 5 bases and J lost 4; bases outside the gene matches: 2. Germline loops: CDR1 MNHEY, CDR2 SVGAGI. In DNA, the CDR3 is TGTGCCAGCAGTCTGACAGGGGGCACTGAAGCTTTCTTT. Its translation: CASSLTGGTEAFF.

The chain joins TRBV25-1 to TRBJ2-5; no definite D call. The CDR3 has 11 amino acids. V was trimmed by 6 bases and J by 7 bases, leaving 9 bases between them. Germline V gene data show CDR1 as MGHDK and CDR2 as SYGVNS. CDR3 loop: CASRQSGTQYF. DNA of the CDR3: TGTGCCAGCAGACAATCGGGGACCCAGTACTTC.

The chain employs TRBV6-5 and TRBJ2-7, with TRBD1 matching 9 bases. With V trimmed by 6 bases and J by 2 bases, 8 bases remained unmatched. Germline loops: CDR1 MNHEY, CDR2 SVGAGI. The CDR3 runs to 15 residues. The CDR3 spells CASSTDRGHTYEQYF. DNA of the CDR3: TGTGCCAGCAGCACGGACAGGGGCCATACCTACGAGCAGTACTTC.

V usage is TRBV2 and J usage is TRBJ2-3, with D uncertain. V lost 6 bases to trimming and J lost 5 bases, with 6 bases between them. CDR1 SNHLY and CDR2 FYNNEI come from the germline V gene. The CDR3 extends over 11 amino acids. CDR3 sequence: CASRSRDTQYF. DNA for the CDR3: TGTGCCAGCAGGTCGAGAGATACGCAGTATTTT.

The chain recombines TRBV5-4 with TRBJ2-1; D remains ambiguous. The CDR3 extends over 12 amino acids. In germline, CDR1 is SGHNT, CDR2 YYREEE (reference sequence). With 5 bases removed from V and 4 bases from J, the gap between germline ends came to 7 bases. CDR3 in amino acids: CASSTEYNEQFF. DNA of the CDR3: TGTGCCAGCAGTACAGAATACAATGAGCAGTTCTTC.

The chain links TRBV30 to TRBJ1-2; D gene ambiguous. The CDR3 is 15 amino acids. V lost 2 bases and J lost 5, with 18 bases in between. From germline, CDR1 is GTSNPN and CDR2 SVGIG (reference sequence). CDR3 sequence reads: CAWSPVNVRKYGYTF. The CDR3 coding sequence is TGTGCCTGGAGTCCAGTTAATGTCAGGAAGTATGGCTACACCTTC.

CDR3 amino acids: CASSSDGGMEEQYF. For the CDR3, the DNA is TGTGCCAGCAGCTCGGATGGCGGGATGGAAGAGCAGTACTTC. The chain couples TRBV9 to TRBJ2-7; tentative D call: TRBD2 (6 bases). V lost 4 bases, J lost 7 bases, and 18 bases lay in between. This CDR3 is built from 14 residues. The germline CDR1 and CDR2 sequences are SGDLS and YYNGEE.

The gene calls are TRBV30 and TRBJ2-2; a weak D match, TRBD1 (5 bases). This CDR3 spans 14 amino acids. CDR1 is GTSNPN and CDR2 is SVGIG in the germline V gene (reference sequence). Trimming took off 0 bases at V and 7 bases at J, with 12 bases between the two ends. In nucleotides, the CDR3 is TGTGCCTGGAGTGTACAGGCCGTGAGCGGGGAGCTGTTTTTT. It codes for CAWSVQAVSGELFF.

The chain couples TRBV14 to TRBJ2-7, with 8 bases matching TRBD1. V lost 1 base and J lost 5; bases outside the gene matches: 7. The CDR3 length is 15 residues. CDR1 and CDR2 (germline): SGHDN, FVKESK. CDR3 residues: CASSQGQGRRNEQYF. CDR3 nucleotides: TGTGCCAGCAGCCAAGGACAGGGGCGCCGGAACGAGCAGTACTTC.

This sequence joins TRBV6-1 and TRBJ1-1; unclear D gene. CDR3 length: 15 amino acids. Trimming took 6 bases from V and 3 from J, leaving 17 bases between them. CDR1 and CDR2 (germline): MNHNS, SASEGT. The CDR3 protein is CASRANHQRYTEAFF. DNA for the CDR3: TGTGCCAGCAGGGCCAACCATCAGCGGTACACTGAAGCTTTCTTT.

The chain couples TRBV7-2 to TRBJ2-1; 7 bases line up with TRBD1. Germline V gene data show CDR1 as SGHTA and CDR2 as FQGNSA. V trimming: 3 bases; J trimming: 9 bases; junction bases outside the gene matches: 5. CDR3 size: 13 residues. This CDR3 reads CASSFDRVGEQFF. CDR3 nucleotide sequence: TGTGCCAGCAGCTTCGACAGGGTGGGTGAGCAGTTCTTC.

The CDR3 loop is CAWSATSGYYEQYF. As DNA, the CDR3 is TGTGCCTGGAGTGCGACTAGCGGGTACTACGAGCAGTACTTC. This sequence joins TRBV30 and TRBJ2-7; 10 bases map to TRBD2. Germline V gives CDR1 GTSNPN, CDR2 SVGIG (reference sequence). The J segment lost 3 bases and the V segment lost 1 base, leaving 3 bases of the junction unmatched. The CDR3 sequence is 14 residues long.

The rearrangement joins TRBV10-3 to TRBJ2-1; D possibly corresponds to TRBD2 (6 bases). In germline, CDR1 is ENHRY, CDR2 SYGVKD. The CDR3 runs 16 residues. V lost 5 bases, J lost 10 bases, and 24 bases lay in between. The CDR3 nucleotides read TGTGCCATCAGTCTGAACAGCGGGCCTCGACCACCGGAGCAGTTCTTC. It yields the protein CAISLNSGPRPPEQFF.

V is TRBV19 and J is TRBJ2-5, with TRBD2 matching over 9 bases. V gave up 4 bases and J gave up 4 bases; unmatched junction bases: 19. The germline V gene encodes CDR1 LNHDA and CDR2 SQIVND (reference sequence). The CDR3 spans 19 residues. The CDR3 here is CASSRTQWISGREGETQYF. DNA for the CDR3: TGTGCCAGTAGTAGGACGCAGTGGATTAGCGGGAGAGAGGGAGAGACCCAGTACTTC.

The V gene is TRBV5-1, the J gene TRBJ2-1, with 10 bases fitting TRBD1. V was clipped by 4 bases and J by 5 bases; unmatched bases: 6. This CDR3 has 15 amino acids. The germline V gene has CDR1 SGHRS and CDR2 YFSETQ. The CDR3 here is CASSRAGTGDNEQFF. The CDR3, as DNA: TGCGCCAGCAGCAGGGCCGGGACAGGGGACAATGAGCAGTTCTTC.

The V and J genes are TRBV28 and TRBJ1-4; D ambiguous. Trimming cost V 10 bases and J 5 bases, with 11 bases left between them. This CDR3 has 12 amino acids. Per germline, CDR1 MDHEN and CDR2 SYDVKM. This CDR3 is CATSSVNEKLFF. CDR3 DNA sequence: TGTGCCACCAGCTCTGTAAATGAAAAACTGTTTTTT.

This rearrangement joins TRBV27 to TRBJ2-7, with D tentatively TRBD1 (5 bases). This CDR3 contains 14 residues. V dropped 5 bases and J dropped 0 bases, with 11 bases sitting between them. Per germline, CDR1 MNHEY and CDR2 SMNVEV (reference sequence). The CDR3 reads CASSPYRNSYEQYF. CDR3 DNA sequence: TGTGCCAGCAGTCCATACAGGAACTCCTACGAGCAGTACTTC.

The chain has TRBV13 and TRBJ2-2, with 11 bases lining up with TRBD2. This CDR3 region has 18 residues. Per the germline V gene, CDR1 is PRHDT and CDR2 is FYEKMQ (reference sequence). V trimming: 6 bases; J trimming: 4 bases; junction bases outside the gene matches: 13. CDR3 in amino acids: CASSRLAGGPSSTGELFF. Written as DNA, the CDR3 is TGTGCCAGCAGTAGGTTAGCGGGAGGGCCCTCGTCCACCGGGGAGCTGTTTTTT.

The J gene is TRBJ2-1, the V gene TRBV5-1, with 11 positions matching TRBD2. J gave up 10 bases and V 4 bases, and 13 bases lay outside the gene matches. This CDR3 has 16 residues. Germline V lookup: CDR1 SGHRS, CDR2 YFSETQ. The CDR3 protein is CASSPLAGGYQGEQFF. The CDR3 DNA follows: TGCGCCAGCAGCCCCTTAGCGGGAGGGTACCAGGGAGAGCAGTTCTTC. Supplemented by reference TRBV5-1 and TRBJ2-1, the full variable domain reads KAGVTQTPRYLIKTRGQQVTLSCSPISGHRSVSWYQQTPGQGLQFLFEYFSETQRNKGNFPGRFSGRQFSNSRSEMNVSTLELGDSALYLCASSPLAGGYQGEQFFGPGTRLTVL.

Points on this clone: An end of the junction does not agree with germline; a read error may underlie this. Here the CDR3 DNA reads TGTGCCAGCAGCCTAGCACAGGGAACTGAAGCTTTCTTT. Its protein product is CASSLAQGTEAFF. The rearrangement joins TRBV7-9 to TRBJ1-1; possibly TRBD1 for D (6 bases). Per germline, CDR1 SEHNR and CDR2 FQNEAQ (reference sequence). This CDR3 comprises 13 residues.

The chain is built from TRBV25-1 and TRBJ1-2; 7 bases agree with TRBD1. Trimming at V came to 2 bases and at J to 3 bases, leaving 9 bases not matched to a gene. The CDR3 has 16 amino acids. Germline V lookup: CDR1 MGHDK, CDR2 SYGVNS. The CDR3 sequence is CASSEGGKGAHYGYTF. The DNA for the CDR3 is TGTGCCAGCAGTGAAGGCGGTAAGGGGGCGCACTATGGCTACACCTTC.

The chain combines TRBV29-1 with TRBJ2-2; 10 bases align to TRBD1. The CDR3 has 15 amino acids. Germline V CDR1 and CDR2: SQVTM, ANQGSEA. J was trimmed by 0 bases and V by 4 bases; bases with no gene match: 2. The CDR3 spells CSVGGQGANTGELFF. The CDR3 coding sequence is TGCAGCGTTGGAGGACAGGGGGCGAACACCGGGGAGCTGTTTTTT.

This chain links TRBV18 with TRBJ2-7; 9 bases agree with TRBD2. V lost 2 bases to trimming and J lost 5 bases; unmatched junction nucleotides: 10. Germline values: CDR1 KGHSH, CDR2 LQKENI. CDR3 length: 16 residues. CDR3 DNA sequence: TGTGCCAGCTCACCAAAACTGGCGGGAGGGCCTAACGAGCAGTACTTC. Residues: CASSPKLAGGPNEQYF.

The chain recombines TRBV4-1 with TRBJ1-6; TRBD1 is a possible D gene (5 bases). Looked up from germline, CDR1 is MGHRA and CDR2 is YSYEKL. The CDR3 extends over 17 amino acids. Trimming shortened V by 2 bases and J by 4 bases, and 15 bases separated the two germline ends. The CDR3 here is CASSQLGPRRYNSPLHF. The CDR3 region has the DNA TGCGCCAGCAGCCAACTGGGGCCCCGCCGATATAATTCACCCCTCCACTTT.